A single sample is the source of the 6 T cell receptor beta chains below, sequenced in a study of blood T cell repertoires in COVID-19. Assay used: immunoSEQ multiplex PCR; TCRdb lists only in-frame clones, some missing. This sample carries about 300,000 clones, 80% to 90% of them seen once, and the ten largest clones take about 4.1%. What was sequenced was PBMCs or T cells enriched from blood (not recorded which). These receptors all come from a man aged 30 to 39 who had recovered from COVID-19.

With respect to this clone: A junction end diverges from the germline sequence, so it may reflect a read error. This chain joins TRBV7-2 and TRBJ1-2; unclear D gene. Germline CDR1 reads SGHTA; CDR2 reads FQGNSA. The CDR3 is made up of 14 amino acids. CDR3 DNA sequence: TGTGCCAGCAGATTAGGTTTCCCCGGGGATGGCTACACCTTC. This encodes CASRLGFPGDGYTF. Full variable domain (remainder filled in from reference TRBV7-2 and TRBJ1-2): GAGVSQSPSNKVTEKGKDVELRCDPISGHTALYWYRQSLGQGLEFLIYFQGNSAPDKSGLPSDRFSAERTGGSVSTLTIQRTQQEDSAVYLCASRLGFPGDGYTFGSGTRLTVV.

The chain is built from TRBV2 and TRBJ2-7; TRBD1 matches at 9 bases. V trimming: 11 bases; J trimming: 7 bases; junction bases outside the gene matches: 18. This CDR3 is 15 amino acids long. Germline V gene lookup returns CDR1 SNHLY and CDR2 FYNNEI. The CDR3, as DNA: TGTGCCGTGGACCCAGGGGACAGGGCGCGAAGAGAGCAGTACTTC. Translated, it gives CAVDPGDRARREQYF.

The J gene is TRBJ2-3, the V gene TRBV2; 9 bases line up with TRBD1. The CDR3 spans 17 residues. Germline values: CDR1 SNHLY, CDR2 FYNNEI. Unmatched junction bases numbered 16, after V lost 6 bases and J lost 6 bases. CDR3 residues: CASRDIQGAISQDTQYF. The CDR3 coding sequence is TGTGCCAGCAGGGATATACAGGGGGCTATAAGTCAGGATACGCAGTATTTT.

This chain uses TRBV28 with TRBJ2-7; 8 bases fit TRBD1. Germline CDR1 MDHEN, CDR2 SYDVKM. Unmatched junction bases numbered 16, after V lost 3 bases and J lost 0 bases. This CDR3 has 19 amino acids. The CDR3 spells CASSFPDRVVQDSSYEQYF. CDR3 coding DNA: TGTGCCAGCAGTTTTCCGGACAGGGTAGTCCAGGATAGCTCCTACGAGCAGTACTTC.

This chain joins TRBV27 and TRBJ2-5, with 15 bases that match TRBD2. Germline CDR1 is MNHEY and CDR2 is SMNVEV (reference sequence). The CDR3 runs to 20 residues. V was clipped by 0 bases and J by 4 bases; unmatched bases: 12. CDR3 coding DNA: TGTGCCAGCAGTTTATCCGTCGCGGGACTAGCGGGGGGCCGGGTAGAGACCCAGTACTTC. The encoded protein is CASSLSVAGLAGGRVETQYF.

The genes are TRBV5-8 and TRBJ2-7, with D unresolved. Germline CDR1 reads SGHTS; CDR2 reads YDEGEE. V was shortened by 4 bases and J by 2 bases, with 4 bases between the two germline ends. This CDR3 is 11 amino acids long. The CDR3 region has the DNA TGTGCCAGCAGCCCAACCTACGAGCAGTACTTC. It encodes CASSPTYEQYF.